The clone carrying this T cell receptor (beta chain) was counted once. Its matching antigen is unknown. This record belongs to a study of a mutant IDH1 vaccine in newly diagnosed glioma. The overall study: Eight vaccine injections were given to patients in weeks 1, 3, 5, 7, 11, 15, 19 and 23. The treated population exhibited a male proportion of about 60%, a female proportion of about 38%, and a mean age of approximately 42 years. Standard pretreatment was either radiotherapy, temozolomide, or, for most, radiochemotherapy with temozolomide.

The CDR3 runs to 14 residues. J gave up 6 bases and V 7 bases, and 8 bases lay outside the gene matches. Germline values: CDR1 MNHNY, CDR2 SVGAGI (reference sequence). Assay: immunoSEQ multiplex PCR; the TCRdb copy retains only in-frame clones and omits some. The profile shows 60,000 or so clones, around 80% of them singletons. Stated time point: week 23, last vaccination. The vaccine gave 300 ug of a 20-mer mutant IDH1 peptide subcutaneously per dose. Broader study findings: Pseudoprogression seemed unrelated to changes in top peripheral T cell clonotypes.

The material sequenced was PBMCs, taken from a glioma patient whose treatment included an IDH1 peptide vaccine. The chain is built from TRBV6-6 and TRBJ1-5, with 8 bases lining up with TRBD1. This receptor was obtained from a woman between 40 and 50 years old with glioma. Some clones in this sample may be carry-over from other donors' samples. The CDR3 is CASTMDREAQPQHF. The CDR3 DNA sequence: TGTGCCAGCACCATGGACAGGGAGGCTCAGCCCCAGCATTTT.